The clone carrying this TCR beta chain was recorded many times. Its antigen is as yet unknown. These data come from a study of early T cells in non-severe SARS-CoV-2 infection. For the study at large: Sequenced bulk RNA came from whole blood that was unsorted, and chains were unpaired.

V was shortened by 0 bases and J by 8 bases, with 11 bases between the two germline ends. The CDR3 runs to 15 residues. Germline values: CDR1 SGHVS, CDR2 FQNEAQ. Study-level results: Missing private and CD4 specificities, VDJdb matching favored anti-spike CD8 responses.

The TCR library protocol attached unique molecular identifiers to the individual cDNA molecules. TCRdb re-derived calls from the 5' RACE reads in MiXCR, one entry per CDR3 protein. The table lists 25,000 to 35,000 distinct CDR3 sequences, around 5.2% of them singletons. The chain has TRBV7-8 and TRBJ1-6; no reliable D call. This sequence originates from an adult who was a healthcare worker with PCR-confirmed SARS-CoV-2 infection or an uninfected control (not recorded which). Sample: whole blood. The CDR3 DNA reads as TGTGCCAGCAGCTTAGCAGAGATGGTTCATTCACCCCTCCACTTT. This translates into CASSLAEMVHSPLHF.